The 15 T cell receptor beta chains listed next were all sequenced from one sample in a study of Graves' ophthalmopathy and Graves' hyperthyroidism. Amplification of the TCR beta CDR3 regions used RNA transcripts (as template). HTBI primers served in a first-round RT-PCR, which a second-round multiplex PCR followed. Each CDR3 protein gets one entry after TCRdb re-called the multiplex PCR reads with MiXCR. This repertoire shows around 660,000 distinct CDR3 sequences, over 40% found once; its top ten account for more than 2.5%. Source material: peripheral blood. The receptors were gathered from an adult man with Graves' ophthalmopathy.

The chain recombines TRBV29-1 with TRBJ2-7; 7 positions match TRBD2. CDR1 SQVTM and CDR2 ANQGSEA come from the germline V gene. Trimming removed 5 bases from V and 6 bases from J; junction bases left unmatched: 4. The CDR3 covers 11 residues. CDR3 nucleotide sequence: TGCAGCGTTTTTTCGGGAGGCGAGCAGTACTTC. It is translated as CSVFSGGEQYF.

This chain uses TRBV7-8 with TRBJ1-5; possible D gene TRBD1, 5 bases. CDR3 length equals 14 residues. V shed 7 bases and J shed 11 bases, with 21 bases lying between them. CDR1 is SGHVS, CDR2 FQNEAQ, per germline. The CDR3 loop reads CASNLGGTHETQHF. In DNA form, the CDR3 reads TGTGCCAGCAACCTGGGGGGGACCCACGAGACCCAGCATTTT.

Turning to this clonotype: A much larger clonotype is one base distant, so this may be a read error. V gene TRBV5-5 combines with J gene TRBJ1-2, with no clear D. Germline CDR1 SGHKS, CDR2 YYEKEE (reference sequence). This CDR3 spans 15 amino acids. Trimming took 4 bases from V and 4 from J, leaving 17 bases between them. CDR3: CASSPTGRGSYGYTF. The CDR3 DNA is TGTGCCAGCAGCCCTACCGGACGGGGTAGCTATGGCTACACCTTC.

The chain employs TRBV6-6 and TRBJ1-1, with a tentative D call TRBD1 (5 bases). V dropped 4 bases and J dropped 3 bases, with 12 bases sitting between them. Germline V gene sequence: CDR1 MNHNY, CDR2 SVGAGI (reference sequence). The CDR3 is made up of 14 amino acids. In DNA, the CDR3 is TGTGCCAGCAGTTTTACTCAGGGAGACACTGAAGCTTTCTTT. Translated: CASSFTQGDTEAFF.

In its sample, this clonotype was seen many times. The chain carries TRBV6-5 and TRBJ2-7, with D unclear. CDR1 MNHEY and CDR2 SVGAGI come from the germline V gene. The CDR3 is made up of 12 amino acids. The ends were cut back, 5 bases at V and 3 bases at J, with 8 bases in the middle. The CDR3: CASSQDNYEQYF. The CDR3 coding sequence is TGTGCCAGCAGTCAAGACAACTACGAGCAGTACTTC.

To note about this clonotype: This clone may be a read error of a much larger clone one base away. V and J are TRBV7-9 and TRBJ1-5; D gene ambiguous. V was shortened by 1 base and J by 7 bases, with 8 bases between the two germline ends. From germline, CDR1 is SEHNR and CDR2 FQNEAQ (reference sequence). CDR3 length: 13 residues. The CDR3 protein is CASSLELRQPQHF. In DNA form, the CDR3 reads TGTGCCAGCAGCTTAGAGTTGAGACAGCCCCAGCATTTT.

The sample holds one count of this clonotype. CDR3: CASSLAGGIHETQYF. DNA for the CDR3: TGTGCCAGCAGCCTAGCGGGGGGCATACATGAGACCCAGTACTTC. The chain combines TRBV2 with TRBJ2-5; 11 positions agree with TRBD2. The germline CDR1 and CDR2 sequences are SNHLY and FYNNEI. The trim removed 6 bases at V and 5 bases at J, leaving 8 bases unmatched. The CDR3 runs 15 residues.

This clonotype showed up many times. The rearrangement links TRBV7-3 to TRBJ2-5; 8 bases match TRBD2. The junction had 9 bases not matched to a gene; V was cut back by 5 bases and J by 4 bases. CDR1 and CDR2 from the germline V gene are SGHTA and FQGTGA. The length of the CDR3 is 15 residues. For the CDR3, the DNA is TGTGCCAGCAGCCCTCGAGGCGGGAGGCGAGAGACCCAGTACTTC. This codes for CASSPRGGRRETQYF.

On this clonotype itself: Mismatch with germline at one junction end may stem from a read error. The rearrangement uses TRBV25-1 and TRBJ2-5, with 7 bases lining up with TRBD1. The CDR3 runs 15 residues. Germline V gene lookup returns CDR1 MGHDK and CDR2 SYGVNS. CDR3 in DNA: TGTGCCGGCAGCCTATACCGGGACAGTGGAGAGACCCAGTACTTC. Translating gives CAGSLYRDSGETQYF. Combining the CDR3 with reference TRBV25-1 and TRBJ2-5 gives the whole variable domain EADIYQTPRYLVIGTGKKITLECSQTMGHDKMYWYQQDPGMELHLIHYSYGVNSTEKGDLSSESTVSRIRTEHFPLTLESARPSHTSQYLCAGSLYRDSGETQYFGPGTRLLVL.

This clonotype was recorded many times. The chain links TRBV9 to TRBJ2-5; 9 bases match TRBD2. Germline CDR1 is SGDLS and CDR2 is YYNGEE. The CDR3 runs to 16 residues. With V trimmed by 4 bases and J by 2 bases, 9 bases remained unmatched. This CDR3 reads CASSPGRTSEQETQYF. Written as DNA, the CDR3 is TGTGCCAGCAGCCCAGGGCGGACTAGCGAACAAGAGACCCAGTACTTC.

This clonotype was detected ten times or more. The chain uses TRBV20-1 and TRBJ1-2, with no clear D. The CDR3 length is 13 residues. The germline CDR1 and CDR2 sequences are DFQATT and SNEGSKA (reference sequence). Trimming cost V 4 bases and J 4 bases, with 13 bases left between them. CDR3 in DNA: TGCAGTGCTATCCCGCCAGCCACCTATGGCTACACCTTC. Translated, it gives CSAIPPATYGYTF.

The J gene is TRBJ2-7, the V gene TRBV4-3; TRBD1 might be the D (6 bases). V lost 1 base, J lost 9 bases, and 31 bases lay in between. CDR1 and CDR2 (germline): LGHNA, YSLEER. The CDR3 has 19 residues. The CDR3 DNA is TGCGCCAGCAGCCAAGTGAAACCCCCGTTGAGGGACACATATACGAGGCAGTACTTC. This translates into CASSQVKPPLRDTYTRQYF.

CDR3 in DNA: TGTGCCACCAGCGCCTTTCCAGGGGCCAATGAGCAGTTCTTC. It specifies CATSAFPGANEQFF. The chain has TRBV24-1 and TRBJ2-1, with D tentatively TRBD1 (6 bases). The V and J ends lost 7 bases and 6 bases respectively, with 15 bases between them. This CDR3 has 14 amino acids. Germline V gene lookup returns CDR1 KGHDR and CDR2 SFDVKD.

The V call is TRBV25-1, the J call TRBJ2-5, with D tentatively TRBD1 (5 bases). The CDR3 spans 15 residues. The V end lost 1 base, the J end lost 9 bases, and 18 bases lay between the germline ends. Germline lookup yields CDR1 MGHDK and CDR2 SYGVNS. DNA of the CDR3: TGTGCCAGCAGTGAATTTGGGCAGGGTCATCAGCCCCAGTACTTC. This codes for CASSEFGQGHQPQYF.

This clonotype turned up a few times. The chain uses TRBV20-1 and TRBJ2-2; perhaps TRBD2 as D (5 bases). Trimming removed 3 bases at V and 4 bases at J, with 6 bases between. The length of the CDR3 is 12 residues. The germline V gene encodes CDR1 DFQATT and CDR2 SNEGSKA (reference sequence). The CDR3 nucleotides read TGCAGTGCTAGCCGGGGCACCGGGGAGCTGTTTTTT. As protein: CSASRGTGELFF.